Listed below are T cell receptor beta chains from one sample, sequenced in a study of monozygotic twins with inflammatory bowel disease. TCRdb reworked the 5' RACE reads into one entry per CDR3 protein, no DNA. Listed are roughly 100,000 distinct CDR3 sequences; around 1.9% falls within the top ten. Sequences were obtained from blood. The receptors shown here come from a human donor with ulcerative colitis or Crohn's disease, or a healthy co-twin of an affected twin (not recorded which). CDR3s include the opening cysteine and the closing phenylalanine or tryptophan.

J gene | V gene | CDR3 protein
TRBJ2-3 | TRBV24-1 | CATSDIRGPDTQYF
TRBJ1-1 | TRBV6-5 | CASSYFGEAFF
TRBJ2-3 | TRBV5-1 | CASNLRQSTDTQYF
TRBJ2-7 | TRBV7-8 | CASSFPGRTSSYEQYF
TRBJ2-3 | TRBV11-2 | CASSLAGLDTDTQYF
TRBJ2-2 | TRBV19 | CASSLPRPGGRATGELFF
TRBJ1-2 | TRBV19 | CASSIAGGGFYGYTF
TRBJ2-3 | TRBV5-6 | CASSFLAGTGVTDTQYF
TRBJ2-1 | TRBV5-5 | CASQLEGSSYNEQFF
TRBJ1-5 | TRBV25-1 | CASSPGQGFGQPQHF
TRBJ2-5 | TRBV18 | CASSPPIIIPRVSKTQYF
TRBJ2-3 | TRBV4-3 | CASSQRAVNTQYF
TRBJ2-2 | TRBV21-1 | CASSKGGVEGNTGELFF
TRBJ2-7 | TRBV18 | CASSPRDSDLVYEQYF
TRBJ1-1 | TRBV6-6 | CATRGVSMNTEAFF
TRBJ2-7 | TRBV5-4 | CASSYAGGVPTYEQYF
TRBJ2-5 | TRBV18 | CASSSTYQETQYF
TRBJ2-5 | TRBV18 | CASSPPIGGEDQETQYF
TRBJ2-7 | TRBV6-2/TRBV6-3 | CASKNTGTVSSYEQYF
TRBJ2-5 | TRBV10-3 | CAISESGSTSRKETQYF
TRBJ2-5 | TRBV4-3 | CASSQSGHPQETQYF
TRBJ1-1 | TRBV27 | CASSLSTPGAEAFF
TRBJ2-7 | TRBV12-3/TRBV12-4 | CASSLGLTYEQYF
TRBJ2-5 | TRBV7-2 | CASTFYGAPGASETQYF
TRBJ2-7 | TRBV5-6 | CASSFPRDRGRGIGSYEQYF
TRBJ2-7 | TRBV20-1 | CSAKTDYYEQYF
TRBJ2-1 | TRBV6-6 | CAAEGQRNEQFF
TRBJ1-2 | TRBV6-1 | CASSEWRGDGYTF
TRBJ2-7 | TRBV2 | CASRVGTEQYF
TRBJ2-5 | TRBV29-1 | CSVELVYEETQYF
TRBJ2-5 | TRBV7-9 | CASSATGTRRYQETQYF
TRBJ2-4 | TRBV7-8 | CASSLGYRDSLAKNIQYF
TRBJ2-1 | TRBV12-3/TRBV12-4 | CASSFPGTESYNEQFF
TRBJ2-2 | TRBV4-3 | CASSQDEDRVTGELFF
TRBJ1-1 | TRBV7-2 | CASSLSGATNTEAFF
TRBJ1-5 | TRBV6-2/TRBV6-3 | CASSYRTQGFRRNQPQHF
TRBJ2-7 | TRBV5-1 | CASSLGGQGLVEQYF
TRBJ2-1 | TRBV7-2 | CASSLSGQVYNEQFF
TRBJ1-3 | TRBV12-3/TRBV12-4 | CASSRSRGLSVGNTIYF
TRBJ2-1 | TRBV29-1 | CSVTTWDEQFF
TRBJ2-1 | TRBV27 | CASSSARAWGSSYNEQFF
TRBJ2-5 | TRBV28 | CASSLWDPGETQYF
TRBJ2-1 | TRBV20-1 | CSGRKGWDNEQFF
TRBJ1-6 | TRBV5-5 | CASSLEGQLGSPLHF
TRBJ2-5 | TRBV29-1 | CSVEDEDRGWETQYF
TRBJ2-5 | TRBV6-2/TRBV6-3 | CASSYRVRGTQETQYF
TRBJ2-5 | TRBV7-6 | CASSFSPRGGTETQYF
TRBJ2-7 | TRBV7-9 | CASSDRTGLSYEQYF
TRBJ2-3 | TRBV20-1 | CSAPAGAGPDTQYF
TRBJ1-1 | TRBV7-9 | CASSFDGENTEAFF